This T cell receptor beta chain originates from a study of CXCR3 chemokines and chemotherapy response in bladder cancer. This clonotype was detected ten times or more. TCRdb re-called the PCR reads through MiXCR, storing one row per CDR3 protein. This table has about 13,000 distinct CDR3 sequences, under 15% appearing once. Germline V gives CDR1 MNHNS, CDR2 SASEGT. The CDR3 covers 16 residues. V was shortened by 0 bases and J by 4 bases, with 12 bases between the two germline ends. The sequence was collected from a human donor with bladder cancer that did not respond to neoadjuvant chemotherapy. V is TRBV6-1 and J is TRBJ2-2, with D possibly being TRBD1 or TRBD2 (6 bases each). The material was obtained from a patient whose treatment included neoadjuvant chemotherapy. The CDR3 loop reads CASSEAWGATTGELFF. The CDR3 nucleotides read TGTGCCAGCAGTGAAGCGTGGGGGGCGACCACCGGGGAGCTGTTTTTT.